The rows below give T cell receptor beta chains drawn from one sample of a study of blood T cell repertoires in COVID-19. TCRdb keeps only in-frame clones here, not all; method: immunoSEQ multiplex PCR. This sample carries 290,000 or so clones, roughly 90% of them seen once, and the ten largest clones take roughly 1.1%. The source material was PBMCs or T cells enriched from blood (not recorded which). Receptors were obtained from a young woman who had recovered from COVID-19. CDR3s include the opening cysteine and the closing phenylalanine or tryptophan. D genes are given only for firm matches.

V,J,D,CDR3,DNA
TRBV25-1,TRBJ2-1,TRBD1,CASSMTGGAHNEQFF,TGTGCCAGCAGCATGACAGGGGGCGCGCACAATGAGCAGTTCTTC
TRBV19,TRBJ2-3,TRBD1,CASRDRVLTDTQYF,TGTGCCAGTAGGGACAGGGTTTTAACAGATACGCAGTATTTT
TRBV12-3/TRBV12-4,TRBJ1-2,TRBD1,CASSNTGVHGYTF,TGTGCCAGCAGCAATACAGGGGTGCATGGCTACACCTTC
TRBV11-3,TRBJ2-7,TRBD2,CAIKLRLAGYEQYF,TGTGCCATCAAACTTCGACTAGCCGGATACGAGCAGTACTTC
TRBV5-4,TRBJ2-7,TRBD2,CASSLTLTSGYSYEQYF,TGTGCCAGCAGCTTAACTTTAACTAGCGGGTACTCCTACGAGCAGTACTTC
TRBV19,TRBJ2-3,TRBD2,CASSILAGRADTQYF,TGTGCCAGTAGTATACTAGCGGGGAGGGCGGATACGCAGTATTTT
TRBV11-2,TRBJ2-1,TRBD2,CASSLDVSGRYNEQFF,TGTGCCAGCAGCTTAGATGTCAGCGGGAGGTACAATGAGCAGTTCTTC
TRBV7-9,TRBJ1-1,-,CASSFELNTEAFF,TGTGCCAGCAGCTTTGAACTAAACACTGAAGCTTTCTTT
TRBV5-1,TRBJ2-3,TRBD1,CASNDRVASTDTQYF,TGCGCCAGCAACGACAGGGTGGCAAGCACAGATACGCAGTATTTT
TRBV2,TRBJ2-4,TRBD2,CASSVPRSGRASQAKNIQYF,TGTGCCAGCAGTGTACCCCGTAGCGGGAGGGCTTCGCAGGCCAAAAACATTCAGTACTTC
TRBV27,TRBJ2-2,-,CASSYHTGELFF,TGTGCCAGCAGCTACCACACCGGGGAGCTGTTTTTT
TRBV9,TRBJ2-7,TRBD2,CASSVGTSSNEQYF,TGTGCCAGCAGCGTGGGGACTAGCTCTAACGAGCAGTACTTC
TRBV13,TRBJ2-7,TRBD2,CASSLDKRGRAYEQYF,TGTGCCAGCAGCTTAGATAAGCGGGGGAGGGCCTACGAGCAGTACTTC
TRBV7-2,TRBJ2-1,-,CASSSRQGTTYNEQFF,TGTGCCAGCAGCTCCCGACAAGGGACAACCTACAATGAGCAGTTCTTC